A selection of T cell receptor beta chains follows, all from one sample in a study of T cell responses to AZD1222 COVID-19 vaccine. Using immunoSEQ multiplex PCR, the repertoire was profiled, and TCRdb retains in-frame clones only, with some absent. The sample includes 150,000 to 180,000 clones, approximately 91% of them seen just once. This specimen consisted of peripheral blood, obtained 28 days after the second AZD1222 dose. The receptor set was obtained from an adult who received the AZD1222 COVID-19 vaccine. The CDR3 runs from the conserved cysteine through the conserved F or W. Each record gives: D gene, CDR3 length, clone size, V gene, J gene, CDR3 protein, CDR3 DNA. A D gene is named only where the DNA matches it firmly. Size tells how often a clone was seen (once, few, many) or the class of an expanded clone, and some rows leave it out.

>-|14|once|TRBV30|TRBJ2-1
CAWDPGQGYNEQFF
TGTGCCTGGGACCCGGGCCAGGGCTACAATGAGCAGTTCTTC
>-|13|-|TRBV5-5|TRBJ2-4
CASRSGGTNIQYF
TGTGCCAGCAGATCAGGTGGAACGAACATTCAGTACTTC
>TRBD1|19|-|TRBV11-2|TRBJ1-6
CASSLGEVWTGGLDSPLHF
TGTGCCAGCAGCTTAGGGGAGGTTTGGACAGGGGGCCTTGATTCACCCCTCCACTTT
>TRBD1|14|-|TRBV15|TRBJ1-2
CATSLGQGKYGYTF
TGTGCCACCAGCTTGGGACAGGGGAAGTATGGCTACACCTTC
>-|14|-|TRBV6-5|TRBJ1-1
CASSLKGRDTEAFF
TGTGCCAGCAGTCTTAAAGGGAGGGACACTGAAGCTTTCTTT
>TRBD1|15|-|TRBV6-5|TRBJ1-2
CASSYGVPGGGGYTF
TGTGCCAGCAGTTACGGAGTACCAGGGGGCGGGGGCTACACCTTC
>TRBD2|16|-|TRBV5-5|TRBJ2-3
CASSMGLAGATDTQYF
TGTGCCAGCAGCATGGGACTAGCGGGAGCAACAGATACGCAGTATTTT
>TRBD1|15|-|TRBV19|TRBJ1-2
CASSIKQGMGYGYTF
TGTGCCAGTAGTATTAAACAGGGGATGGGCTATGGCTACACCTTC
>TRBD2|15|-|TRBV18|TRBJ2-1
CASSSRTSHYNEQFF
TGTGCCAGCTCATCGAGGACTAGCCATTACAATGAGCAGTTCTTC
>-|14|-|TRBV7-9|TRBJ1-2
CASSPATGAQGYTF
TGTGCCAGCAGCCCCGCTACCGGGGCACAAGGCTACACCTTC
>TRBD1|16|-|TRBV9|TRBJ1-2
CASSLARDRGNYGYTF
TGTGCCAGCAGCCTAGCCCGGGACAGGGGGAACTATGGCTACACCTTC
>-|14|-|TRBV5-1|TRBJ1-1
CASSLEPGNTEAFF
TGCGCCAGCAGCTTGGAACCTGGGAACACTGAAGCTTTCTTT
>-|16|-|TRBV5-1|TRBJ1-1
CASRTGTLSLNTEAFF
TGCGCCAGCAGAACCGGGACTTTGAGTTTGAACACTGAAGCTTTCTTT
>-|13|few|TRBV4-2|TRBJ2-7
CASSQGEAYEQYF
TGTGCCAGCAGCCAGGGGGAGGCCTACGAGCAGTACTTC
>-|16|-|TRBV3-1/TRBV3-2|TRBJ2-7
CASSQNGALGLYEQYF
TGTGCCAGCAGTCAAAACGGCGCACTGGGGCTCTACGAGCAGTACTTC
>TRBD1|15|many|TRBV5-1|TRBJ1-2
CASSQGARLNYGYTF
TGCGCCAGCAGTCAGGGGGCAAGATTAAACTATGGCTACACCTTC
>TRBD2|16|-|TRBV19|TRBJ2-1
CASSSDGLAGYNEQFF
TGTGCCAGTAGTAGCGATGGACTAGCGGGCTACAATGAGCAGTTCTTC
>-|15|-|TRBV30|TRBJ1-1
CAWSWGSSRGTEAFF
TGTGCCTGGAGTTGGGGCAGTTCAAGGGGAACTGAAGCTTTCTTT
>-|13|-|TRBV30|TRBJ1-6
CAWAGQMDSPLHF
TGTGCCTGGGCGGGCCAAATGGATTCACCCCTCCACTTT
>-|13|-|TRBV15|TRBJ2-7
CATSRARLNEQYF
TGTGCCACCAGCAGAGCGAGGCTGAACGAGCAGTACTTC
>-|12|-|TRBV28|TRBJ1-5
CASSSPGKPQHF
TGTGCCAGCAGTTCCCCGGGGAAGCCCCAGCATTTT
>TRBD1|15|-|TRBV19|TRBJ2-3
CASSIGDRGTDTQYF
TGTGCCAGTAGTATAGGGGACAGGGGCACAGATACGCAGTATTTT
>-|12|-|TRBV19|TRBJ2-7
CASMGVAYEQYF
TGTGCCAGTATGGGGGTCGCCTACGAGCAGTACTTC
>TRBD1|14|-|TRBV2|TRBJ1-2
CASRGTEVNYGYTF
TGTGCCAGCAGAGGGACAGAAGTTAACTATGGCTACACCTTC
>-|13|-|TRBV6-2/TRBV6-3|TRBJ1-1
CASSLSGRTEAFF
TGTGCCAGCAGCCTTTCAGGGAGGACTGAAGCTTTCTTT
>TRBD2|15|-|TRBV7-8|TRBJ2-1
CASSKPAGGEVRQFF
TGTGCCAGCAGCAAACCCGCGGGAGGGGAGGTAAGGCAGTTCTTC